Below are 6 T cell receptor beta chains sequenced from a single sample in a study of a mutant IDH1 vaccine in newly diagnosed glioma (TCRdb year 2021). These receptors' targets are unknown. The time point label of this sample denotes: week 11, during vaccination. Each vaccine dose, consisting of 300 ug of a 20-mer mutant IDH1 peptide in Montanide, was administered subcutaneously with topical imiquimod. Receptor amplification or capture employed the immunoSEQ multiplex PCR assay. The source is immuneACCESS, and TCRdb retained only in-frame sequences with V and J called. Part of the clones is not carried over; for the studies checked, unresolved V genes explain less than half of this, and the remainder is unexplained. The sample table contains roughly 120,000 clones; only one count was recorded for roughly 75% of them. The ten largest make up 5% to 7% of the sample. The starting material was PBMCs, obtained from a glioma patient whose treatment included an IDH1 peptide vaccine. The source of these receptors is a middle-aged man with glioma.

V gene TRBV7-3 combines with J gene TRBJ1-3; D might be TRBD1 (5 bases). CDR3 length: 15 residues. Trimming stripped 5 bases from V and 2 bases from J, with 13 bases between. Per the germline V gene, CDR1 is SGHTA and CDR2 is FQGTGA. The CDR3 sequence: CASSLGQVTGNTIYF. CDR3 sequence (DNA): TGTGCCAGCAGCCTAGGACAAGTCACTGGAAACACCATATATTTT.

The V call is TRBV7-8, the J call TRBJ2-7; D might be TRBD1 (5 bases). The germline V and J ends were trimmed by 2 bases and 6 bases, with 14 bases remaining between them. Germline V lookup: CDR1 SGHVS, CDR2 FQNEAQ. CDR3 length: 14 amino acids. DNA for the CDR3: TGTGCCAGCAGCTTACCCAGCCTAGGGGCCGAGCAGTACTTC. Protein sequence: CASSLPSLGAEQYF.

In its sample, this clone was seen once. The rearrangement uses TRBV19 and TRBJ2-4; no firm D call. Germline CDR1 is LNHDA and CDR2 is SQIVND (reference sequence). Trimming stripped 3 bases from V and 6 bases from J, with 6 bases between. CDR3 size: 12 residues. The CDR3 DNA reads as TGTGCCAGTAGTATCGATGGAAACATTCAGTACTTC. Translated: CASSIDGNIQYF.

This clone was seen at least ten times. V gene TRBV19 combines with J gene TRBJ1-5; weak D call: TRBD1 (5 bases). Germline CDR1 is LNHDA and CDR2 is SQIVND (reference sequence). With 6 bases removed from V and 7 bases from J, the gap between germline ends came to 10 bases. The CDR3 loop spans 12 amino acids. CDR3 bases: TGTGCCAGTAGCCCCGGGGGACAGCCCCAGCATTTT. It specifies CASSPGGQPQHF.

The chain couples TRBV19 to TRBJ1-1; 7 nucleotides match TRBD1. V gave up 2 bases and J gave up 5 bases; unmatched junction bases: 8. There are 15 residues in the CDR3. Germline CDR1 reads LNHDA; CDR2 reads SQIVND (reference sequence). For the CDR3, the DNA is TGTGCCAGTAGTATAACTAGGACAGGACCAACTGAAGCTTTCTTT. It codes for CASSITRTGPTEAFF.

V gene TRBV5-1 combines with J gene TRBJ1-4, with a weak D call TRBD1 (6 bases). Germline-derived CDR1 and CDR2 are SGHRS and YFSETQ. The ends were cut back, 4 bases at V and 6 bases at J, with 16 bases in the middle. The CDR3 runs to 15 residues. The DNA for the CDR3 is TGCGCCAGCAGCCCGCGGGGGGCCTTTGATGAAAAACTGTTTTTT. Amino acids: CASSPRGAFDEKLFF.